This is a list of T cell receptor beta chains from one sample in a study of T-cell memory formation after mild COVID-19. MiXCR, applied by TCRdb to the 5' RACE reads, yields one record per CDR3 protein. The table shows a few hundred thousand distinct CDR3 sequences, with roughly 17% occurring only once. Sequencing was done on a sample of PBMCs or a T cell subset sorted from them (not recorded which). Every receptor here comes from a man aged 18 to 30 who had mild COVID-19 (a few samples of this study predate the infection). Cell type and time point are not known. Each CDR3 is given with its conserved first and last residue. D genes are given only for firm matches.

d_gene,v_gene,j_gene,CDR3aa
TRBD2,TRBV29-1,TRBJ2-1,CSVERGGYNEQFF
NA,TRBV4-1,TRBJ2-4,CASSQDRWNIQYF
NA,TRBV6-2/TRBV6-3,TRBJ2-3,CASTEREDTQYF
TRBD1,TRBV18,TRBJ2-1,CASSHRDRYDDEQFF
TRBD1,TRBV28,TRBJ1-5,CASSPGGEGSNQPQHF
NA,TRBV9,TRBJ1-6,CASSTRPADSPLHF
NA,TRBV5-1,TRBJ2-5,CASSLAGEAETQYF
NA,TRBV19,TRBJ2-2,CASHSGNYWTGELFF
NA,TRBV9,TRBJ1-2,CASSADTRNYGYTF
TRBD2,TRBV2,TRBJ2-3,CASSVEAGRRDTQYF
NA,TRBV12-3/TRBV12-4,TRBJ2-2,CASSLGRLGELFF
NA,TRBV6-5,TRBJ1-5,CASSYSDGIPHF
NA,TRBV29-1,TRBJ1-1,CSVARMNTEAFF
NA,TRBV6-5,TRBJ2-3,CASSYSTAGVGDTQYF
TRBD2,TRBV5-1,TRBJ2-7,CASSWEGLSQGEQYF
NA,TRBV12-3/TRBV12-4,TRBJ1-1,CASVSEGGQNTEAFF
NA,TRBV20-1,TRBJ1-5,CSASEVSNQPQHF
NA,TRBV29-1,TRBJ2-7,CSFEGNSYEQYF
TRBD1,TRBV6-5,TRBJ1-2,CASSGQGLGYTF
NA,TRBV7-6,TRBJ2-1,CASTNGGDEQFF